The present TCR beta chain was sequenced within a study of blood T cell repertoires in COVID-19. How the authors handled the data: Estimation of nucleated cell counts was performed using reference gene primer amplification. Data came from immunoSEQ multiplex PCR; TCRdb stores just in-frame clones and leaves some out. V, J and clone size derive from that table, while D and trimming were established from the DNA sequence. The sample carries about 250,000 clones, 65% to 90% recorded once. The sample holds a few counts of this clone. Trimming took 2 bases from V and 10 from J; bases not matched to a gene: 10. This CDR3 region has 15 residues. CDR1 is SGHTA and CDR2 is FQGNSA in the germline V gene.

Sequencing input: PBMCs or T cells enriched from blood (not recorded which). V is TRBV7-2 and J is TRBJ2-1; 8 bases align to TRBD2. This receptor was taken from a woman aged 45-60 years with acute COVID-19. Here the CDR3 DNA reads TGTGCCAGCAGCTTATCCCCTAGCGGGCGCGAGGAGCAGTTCTTC. Its protein product is CASSLSPSGREEQFF.